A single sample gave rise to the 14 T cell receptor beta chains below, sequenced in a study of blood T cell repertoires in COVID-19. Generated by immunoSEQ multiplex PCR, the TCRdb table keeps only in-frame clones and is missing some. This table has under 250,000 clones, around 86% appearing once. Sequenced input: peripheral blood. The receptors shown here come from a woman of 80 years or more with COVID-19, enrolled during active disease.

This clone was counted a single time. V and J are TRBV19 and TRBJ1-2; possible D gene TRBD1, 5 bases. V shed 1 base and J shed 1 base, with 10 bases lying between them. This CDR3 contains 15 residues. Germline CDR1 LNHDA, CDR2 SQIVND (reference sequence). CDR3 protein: CASSIGGRDNYGYTF. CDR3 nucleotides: TGTGCCAGTAGTATAGGTGGCAGGGATAACTATGGCTACACCTTC.

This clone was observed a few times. CDR3 protein: CASSFGTGRPQHF. The CDR3, as DNA: TGTGCCAGCAGCTTCGGGACAGGGCGGCCCCAGCATTTT. The chain carries TRBV7-2 and TRBJ1-5; 9 nucleotides match TRBD1. Germline CDR1 reads SGHTA; CDR2 reads FQGNSA. V trimming: 3 bases; J trimming: 9 bases; junction bases outside the gene matches: 3. The CDR3 consists of 13 residues.

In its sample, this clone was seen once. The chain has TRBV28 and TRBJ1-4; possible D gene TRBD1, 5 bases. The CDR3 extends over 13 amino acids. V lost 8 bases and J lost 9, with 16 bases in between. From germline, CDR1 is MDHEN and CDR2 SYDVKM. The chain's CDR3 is CASYAQGLQKLFF. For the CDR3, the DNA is TGTGCCAGCTATGCTCAGGGTTTGCAAAAACTGTTTTTT.

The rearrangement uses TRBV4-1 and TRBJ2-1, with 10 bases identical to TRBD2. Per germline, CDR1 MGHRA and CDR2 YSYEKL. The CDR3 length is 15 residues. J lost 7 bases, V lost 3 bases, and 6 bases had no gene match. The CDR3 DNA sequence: TGCGCCAGCAGCCAGGGGACTAGCGTGGTTAATGAGCAGTTCTTC. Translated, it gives CASSQGTSVVNEQFF.

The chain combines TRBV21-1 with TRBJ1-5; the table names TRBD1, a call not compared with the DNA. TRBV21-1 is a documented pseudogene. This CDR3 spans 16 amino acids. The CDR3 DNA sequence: TGTGCCAGCATCCGGACAGGGCGATATAGCAATCAGCCCCAGCATTTT. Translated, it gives CASIRTGRYSNQPQHF.

The CDR3 coding sequence is TGTGCCAGCAGCTTAACAGTCAGCTCTGGAAACACCATATATTTT. Translating it yields CASSLTVSSGNTIYF. This chain joins TRBV7-9 and TRBJ1-3; D unclear. Germline loops: CDR1 SEHNR, CDR2 FQNEAQ (reference sequence). The CDR3 spans 15 residues. Trimming shortened V by 2 bases and J by 0 bases, and 8 bases separated the two germline ends.

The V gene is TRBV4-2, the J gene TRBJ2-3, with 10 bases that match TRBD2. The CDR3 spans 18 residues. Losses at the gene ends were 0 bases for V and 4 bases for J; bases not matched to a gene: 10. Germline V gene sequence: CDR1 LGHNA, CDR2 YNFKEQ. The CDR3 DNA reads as TGTGCCAGCAGCCAAGATGGGCACCCCAGCGGGGGGGCAGATACGCAGTATTTT. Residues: CASSQDGHPSGGADTQYF.

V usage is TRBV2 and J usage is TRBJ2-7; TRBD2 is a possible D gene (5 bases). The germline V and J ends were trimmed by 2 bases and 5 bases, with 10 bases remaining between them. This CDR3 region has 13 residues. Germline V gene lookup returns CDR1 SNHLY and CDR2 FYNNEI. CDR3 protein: CASSERRVNEQYV. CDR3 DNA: TGTGCCAGCAGTGAAAGGCGGGTAAACGAGCAGTACGTC.

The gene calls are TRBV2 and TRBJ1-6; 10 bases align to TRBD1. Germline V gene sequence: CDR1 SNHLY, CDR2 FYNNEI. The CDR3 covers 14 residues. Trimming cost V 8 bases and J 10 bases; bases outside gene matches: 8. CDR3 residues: CASDGTGVESPLHF. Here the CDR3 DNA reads TGTGCCAGCGACGGGACAGGGGTCGAATCACCCCTCCACTTT. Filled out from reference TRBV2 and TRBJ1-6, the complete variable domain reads EPEVTQTPSHQVTQMGQEVILRCVPISNHLYFYWYRQILGQKVEFLVSFYNNEISEKSEIFDDQFSVERPDGSNFTLKIRSTKLEDSAMYFCASDGTGVESPLHFGNGTRLTVT.

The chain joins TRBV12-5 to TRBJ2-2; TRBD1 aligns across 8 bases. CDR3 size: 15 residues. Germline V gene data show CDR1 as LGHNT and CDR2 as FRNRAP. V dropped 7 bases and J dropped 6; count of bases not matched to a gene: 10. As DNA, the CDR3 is TGTGCTAGTGCTCAGGGGGCCCCGTTTTCCGGGGAGCTGTTTTTT. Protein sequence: CASAQGAPFSGELFF.

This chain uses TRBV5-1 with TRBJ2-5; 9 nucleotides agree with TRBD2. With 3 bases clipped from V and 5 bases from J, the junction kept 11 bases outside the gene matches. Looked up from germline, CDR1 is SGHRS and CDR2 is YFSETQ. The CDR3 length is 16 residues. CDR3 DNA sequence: TGCGCCAGCAGCTCCGCGTCTGGACTAGCGAGGGAGACCCAGTACTTC. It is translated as CASSSASGLARETQYF.

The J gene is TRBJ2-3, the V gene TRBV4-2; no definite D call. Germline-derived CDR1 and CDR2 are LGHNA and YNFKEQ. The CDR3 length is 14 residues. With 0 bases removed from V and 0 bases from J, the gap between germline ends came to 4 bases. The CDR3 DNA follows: TGTGCCAGCAGCCAAGATCAGAGCACAGATACGCAGTATTTT. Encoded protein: CASSQDQSTDTQYF.

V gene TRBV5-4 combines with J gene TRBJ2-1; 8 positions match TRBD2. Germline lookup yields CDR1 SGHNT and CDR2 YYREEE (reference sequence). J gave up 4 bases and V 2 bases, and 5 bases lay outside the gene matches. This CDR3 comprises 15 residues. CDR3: CASSLRGGSYNEQFF. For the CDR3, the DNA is TGTGCCAGCAGCTTACGGGGGGGATCATACAATGAGCAGTTCTTC. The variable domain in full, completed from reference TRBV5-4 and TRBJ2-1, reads ETGVTQSPTHLIKTRGQQVTLRCSSQSGHNTVSWYQQALGQGPQFIFQYYREEENGRGNFPPRFSGLQFPNYSSELNVNALELDDSALYLCASSLRGGSYNEQFFGPGTRLTVL.

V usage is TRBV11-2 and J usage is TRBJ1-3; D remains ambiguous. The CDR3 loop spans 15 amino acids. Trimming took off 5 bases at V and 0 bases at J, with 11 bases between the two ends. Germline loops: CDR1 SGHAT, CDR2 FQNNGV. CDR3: CASSPREVSGNTIYF. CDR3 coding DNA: TGTGCCAGCAGCCCACGGGAAGTCTCTGGAAACACCATATATTTT.